Shown below are 5 T cell receptor beta chains from a single sample sequenced in a study of tissue T cells after allogeneic stem cell transplantation. Libraries were prepared by immunoSEQ multiplex PCR; TCRdb keeps only in-frame clonotypes and omits some of them. The sample records about 450 clones, approximately 84% being singletons. This sample comprised skin, obtained at autopsy. These TCRs come from a female patient aged 18 to 55 with steroid-refractory graft-versus-host disease after an allogeneic stem cell transplant. The graft donor may account for some of the T cells.

The chain combines TRBV12-3 or TRBV12-4 with TRBJ1-2; D uncertain. The CDR3 loop spans 13 amino acids. Trimming shortened V by 3 bases and J by 4 bases, and 9 bases separated the two germline ends. The CDR3 bases are TGTGCCAGCAGTTTCCGGGGAGGCTATGGCTACACCTTC. Translation: CASSFRGGYGYTF.

The rearrangement joins TRBV19 to TRBJ1-5; no reliable D call. The CDR3 is made up of 15 amino acids. The V gene lost 3 bases and the J gene lost 2 bases, with 11 bases spanning the gap. Germline V CDR1 and CDR2: LNHDA, SQIVND (reference sequence). The CDR3 nucleotides read TGTGCCAGTAGTATCTGGTTGCCGGGCAATCAGCCCCAGCATTTT. This translates into CASSIWLPGNQPQHF. Full variable domain (rest looked up from reference TRBV19 and TRBJ1-5): DGGITQSPKYLFRKEGQNVTLSCEQNLNHDAMYWYRQDPGQGLRLIYYSQIVNDFQKGDIAEGYSVSREKKESFPLTVTSAQKNPTAFYLCASSIWLPGNQPQHFGDGTRLSIL.

The chain is built from TRBV7-6 and TRBJ1-4, with D tentatively TRBD1 (6 bases). Deletions cut 2 bases from V and 4 bases from J, with 17 bases between. The germline gives CDR1 SGHVS, CDR2 FNYEAQ. The CDR3 covers 17 residues. The CDR3 DNA reads TGTGCCAGCAGCTTAAGGGGGATAAGGGGGAATAATGAAAAACTGTTTTTT. Translated, it gives CASSLRGIRGNNEKLFF.

The CDR3, as DNA: TGTGCCAGCAGCTGGGACAGGGGGCAATACGAGCAGTACTTC. Translation gives CASSWDRGQYEQYF. V and J are TRBV5-4 and TRBJ2-7, with 12 bases identical to TRBD1. The V segment lost 3 bases and the J segment 4 bases; nucleotides outside the gene matches: 2. Germline CDR1 reads SGHNT; CDR2 reads YYREEE (reference sequence). This CDR3 is built from 14 residues. The complete variable domain, with remaining parts taken from reference TRBV5-4 and TRBJ2-7, reads ETGVTQSPTHLIKTRGQQVTLRCSSQSGHNTVSWYQQALGQGPQFIFQYYREEENGRGNFPPRFSGLQFPNYSSELNVNALELDDSALYLCASSWDRGQYEQYFGPGTRLTVT.

The chain links TRBV5-1 to TRBJ1-2; no definite D call. The CDR3 totals 12 residues. V was pared by 3 bases and J by 4 bases, with 7 bases between. CDR1 is SGHRS, CDR2 YFSETQ, per germline. Here the CDR3 reads CASSSDLYGYTF. The CDR3 DNA follows: TGCGCCAGCAGCTCCGATCTCTATGGCTACACCTTC.